Below are 6 T cell receptor beta chains sequenced from a single sample in a study of CD8 T cells in Susac syndrome. Random hexamers primed reverse transcription of roughly 0.5 to 1 ug RNA. TCRdb passed the immunoSEQ multiplex PCR reads through MiXCR, listing each CDR3 protein once. Here the sample spans fewer than 200,000 distinct CDR3 sequences, roughly 90% being singletons. The sequenced material came from CD4+ T cells from PBMCs. Every receptor here comes from a human donor with Susac syndrome.

V and J are TRBV12-3 or TRBV12-4 and TRBJ1-1; 7 bases map to TRBD1. Trimming took 2 bases from V and 4 from J; bases not matched to a gene: 7. The CDR3 has 15 amino acids. This CDR3 is CASSLSSGGLTEAFF. The DNA for the CDR3 is TGTGCCAGCAGTTTATCGTCAGGGGGACTCACTGAAGCTTTCTTT.

V usage is TRBV18 and J usage is TRBJ2-3; D gene ambiguous. Trimming pared 0 bases from V and 5 bases from J, leaving 12 bases between. Germline CDR1 is KGHSH and CDR2 is LQKENI. This CDR3 spans 15 amino acids. The CDR3 sequence is CASSPPGLRGDTQYF. CDR3 bases: TGTGCCAGCTCACCACCTGGTCTCCGAGGAGATACGCAGTATTTT.

The chain links TRBV5-1 to TRBJ1-4, with D possibly being TRBD1 (5 bases). The CDR3 runs to 15 residues. Germline-derived CDR1 and CDR2 are SGHRS and YFSETQ. The ends were cut back, 4 bases at V and 2 bases at J, with 12 bases in the middle. CDR3 DNA: TGCGCCAGCAGCCGGTCGGGGGGGACTAATGAAAAACTGTTTTTT. Translating it yields CASSRSGGTNEKLFF. Filled out from reference TRBV5-1 and TRBJ1-4, the complete variable domain reads KAGVTQTPRYLIKTRGQQVTLSCSPISGHRSVSWYQQTPGQGLQFLFEYFSETQRNKGNFPGRFSGRQFSNSRSEMNVSTLELGDSALYLCASSRSGGTNEKLFFGSGTQLSVL.

This chain connects TRBV7-9 to TRBJ2-5, with D tentatively TRBD1 (6 bases). V was clipped by 5 bases and J by 7 bases, with 17 bases between them. Looked up from germline, CDR1 is SEHNR and CDR2 is FQNEAQ (reference sequence). The CDR3 consists of 14 residues. This chain's CDR3 is CASSPRGRVGTQYF. Here the CDR3 DNA reads TGTGCCAGCAGCCCCAGGGGCAGGGTGGGGACCCAGTACTTC.

This chain links TRBV21-1 with TRBJ2-5; the table's D gene call, TRBD2, was not cross checked with the DNA. TRBV21-1 is noted as a pseudogene. There are 17 residues in the CDR3. CDR3 nucleotide sequence: TGTGCCAGCTTAATTCTATCCCAGCGGGGTCGACAAGAGACCCAGTACTTC. It yields the protein CASLILSQRGRQETQYF.

CDR3 nucleotides: TGCAGTGCTCATACGGGGGGGCTGATGAATGGCTACACCTTC. It yields the protein CSAHTGGLMNGYTF. The chain carries TRBV20-1 and TRBJ1-2; perhaps TRBD1 as D (6 bases). From germline, CDR1 is DFQATT and CDR2 SNEGSKA (reference sequence). The CDR3 sequence is 14 residues long. V shed 5 bases and J shed 6 bases, with 19 bases lying between them.